This record covers a single T cell receptor (gamma chain). Sequencing used genomic DNA taken from PBMCs of patients and controls. Healthy adult blood donors, age- and sex-matched, served as controls. The sample is drawn from a study of gamma delta lymphoproliferative disorders and STAT genes. About the study: For the delta chain, EuroClonality-NGS standard procedure was applied.

TCRdb called clones anew from the multiplex PCR reads with CATT. The repertoire holds 1,700 or so gamma-chain clones, with roughly a fifth as singletons. This CDR3 spans 10 amino acids. In germline, CDR1 is EGSNGY, CDR2 YDSYNSKV. The ends lost 8 bases at V and 12 bases at J; junction bases unmatched: 10. The TCR was taken from a human donor in good health. Specimen: blood. V and J are TRGV2 and TRGJ1 or TRGJ2. Germline matching of the DNA provided the J gene here, since TCRdb leaves it blank. The CDR3: CATFPRGKLF. CDR3 coding DNA: TGTGCCACCTTTCCCCGCGGGAAACTCTTT.